This is a list of T cell receptor beta chains from one sample in a study of blood T cell repertoires in COVID-19. Assay: immunoSEQ multiplex PCR; the TCRdb copy retains only in-frame clones and omits some. This table holds more than 40,000 clones, 87% found once. Sequencing was done on a sample of peripheral blood. The receptors stem from a man aged 55 to 70 with acute or convalescent COVID-19. The CDR3 runs from the conserved cysteine through the conserved F or W. D genes are given only for firm matches. Expanded clones get a size class; other rows say once, few or many, or leave the size out.

NA | NA | TRBV21-1 | CASSNSGQEDQPQHF
NA | NA | TRBV7-9 | CASSSTLTGLLNTEAFF
NA | NA | TRBV19 | CASSPGLGGTPQHF
TRBD1 | NA | TRBV5-6 | CASSSKDRGIYEQYF
TRBD2 | NA | TRBV11-2 | CASSLLGGNGNEQFF
NA | NA | TRBV24-1 | CATSDPYGYTF
TRBD2 | NA | TRBV7-2 | CASSPHGGGGPVQETQYF
TRBD2 | NA | TRBV30 | CAWSVAGGPETQYF
TRBD2 | NA | TRBV30 | CAWLTSGSTDTQYF
NA | NA | TRBV15 | CATSSQRGGMDTEAFF
NA | NA | TRBV7-3 | CASSRTADTARILNTEAFF
NA | once | TRBV5-1 | CASSFQGGDTEAFF
TRBD1 | NA | TRBV6-5 | CASRNLQGKNIQYF
NA | NA | TRBV2 | CASSNPTGYTEAFF
NA | once | TRBV3-1/TRBV3-2 | CASSQLPGELFF
TRBD1 | NA | TRBV30 | CAWSAGQGMNTEAFF
NA | NA | TRBV30 | CAWSVGGEQYF
NA | NA | TRBV6-5 | CASKEEAGTGELFF
TRBD1 | NA | TRBV25-1 | CASSYRLDRGYIGYTF
NA | NA | TRBV18 | CASSPRQGSETQYF
TRBD1 | few | TRBV4-3 | CASSSSTGSSYEQYF
TRBD1 | NA | TRBV6-2/TRBV6-3 | CASSPSTGVSNQPQHF
TRBD1 | NA | TRBV11-2 | CASSSLGQENEKLFF
NA | NA | TRBV18 | CASSPRENNEKLFF
NA | NA | TRBV11-2 | CASSPRSLTGLVRNTEAFF
TRBD1 | NA | TRBV6-5 | CASSSGTGGQPQHF
NA | NA | TRBV21-1 | CASSKGAGTNSNQPQHF
NA | NA | TRBV12-5 | CASGLGDIPQHF
TRBD2 | NA | TRBV18 | CASSPSGGSYEQYF
TRBD1 | NA | TRBV9 | CASSVGQGVYGYTF
TRBD1 | NA | TRBV6-2/TRBV6-3 | CASSLRGPRTEAFF
TRBD2 | NA | TRBV24-1 | CATSGGSSYNEQFF
NA | NA | TRBV23-1 | CASSTRRATNEKLFF
NA | NA | TRBV14 | CASSPLGQTNEKLFF
TRBD1 | NA | TRBV7-2 | CASSLDRGSYNEQFF
NA | NA | TRBV19 | CASGEAYEQYF
NA | NA | TRBV18 | CASSPRQGSQETQYF
NA | NA | TRBV27 | CASSLSVRGNSPLHF
TRBD1 | NA | TRBV19 | CASESTGGGDTEAFF
TRBD1 | NA | TRBV28 | CASSSGTGFSSEGYTF
TRBD1 | medium-sized | TRBV7-2 | CASSLVPGQGSDGELFF
TRBD2 | NA | TRBV6-5 | CASSLGLAGAYEQFF
NA | NA | TRBV19 | CASSGRRLFTDTQYF
NA | NA | TRBV21-1 | CASSKVRARGLSPLHF
TRBD1 | NA | TRBV7-2 | CASSPRQGLGVRGYTF
TRBD1 | NA | TRBV19 | CASSIQGAGETQYF
NA | few | TRBV30 | CAWSAEGGSNQPQHF